The rows below give T cell receptor beta chains drawn from one sample of a study of Ad26.COV2.S vaccination and SARS-CoV-2 variants. TCRdb keeps only in-frame clones here, not all; method: immunoSEQ multiplex PCR. The data hold about 350,000 clones, with approximately 85% observed a single time. Sample: peripheral blood, taken in a trial of Ad26.COV2.S vaccine versus placebo. These TCRs come from a person between 18 and 65 years old who received the Ad26.COV2.S COVID-19 vaccine or a placebo. CDR3s include the opening cysteine and the closing phenylalanine or tryptophan. Each record gives: V gene, D gene, clone size, J gene, CDR3 DNA, CDR3 protein. D genes are given only for firm matches. The size field is filled for only some rows; it gives once, few, many or a size class.

TRBV7-2,TRBD2,NA,TRBJ2-1,TGTGCCAGCAGACAGGCGGGGGGCCGAAATGAGCAGTTCTTC,CASRQAGGRNEQFF
TRBV4-3,NA,NA,TRBJ1-5,TGCGCCAGCAGCCAAGTGTACGGGGATCAGCCCCAGCATTTT,CASSQVYGDQPQHF
TRBV7-9,TRBD1,NA,TRBJ2-5,TGTGCCACAAAGGGACAGCTGAGGGAGACCCAGTACTTC,CATKGQLRETQYF
TRBV6-2/TRBV6-3,NA,once,TRBJ2-7,TGTGCCAGCAGTTACGAGACAGGGAGGGCCGAGCAGTACTTC,CASSYETGRAEQYF
TRBV7-9,NA,NA,TRBJ2-7,TGTGCCAGCAGCCGCACAGGGCGCGAGCAGTACTTC,CASSRTGREQYF
TRBV30,NA,once,TRBJ2-2,TGTGCCTGGACCGGCGGGATTGACACCGGGGAGCTGTTTTTT,CAWTGGIDTGELFF
TRBV3-1/TRBV3-2,TRBD1,NA,TRBJ1-4,TGTGCCAGCAGCCAATGGACAGGTCACGGTTCAACTAATGAAAAACTGTTTTTT,CASSQWTGHGSTNEKLFF
TRBV5-4,TRBD2,NA,TRBJ2-1,TGTGCCAGCAGTTTGCCCCAGCGGGAGTCTTACAATGAGCAGTTCTTC,CASSLPQRESYNEQFF
TRBV19,NA,NA,TRBJ1-1,TGTGCCAGTAGCCCCGAAAAGAACACTGAAGCTTTCTTT,CASSPEKNTEAFF
TRBV4-3,NA,NA,TRBJ2-1,TGCGCCAGCAGCCAAGGTTCCCCGTCCGAAGAAAATGGGGATGAGCAGTTCTTC,CASSQGSPSEENGDEQFF
TRBV12-5,TRBD1,NA,TRBJ2-7,TGTGCTAGTGGTTCGGCCCCAAAAGACAGGGCCCAAATAAACTACGAGCAGTACTTC,CASGSAPKDRAQINYEQYF
TRBV5-8,TRBD1,NA,TRBJ1-2,TGTGCCAGCAGCCCGGACAGGTCGGGGTATGGCTACACCTTC,CASSPDRSGYGYTF
TRBV25-1,NA,NA,TRBJ1-2,TGTGCCAGTGGGCACGGCGATGGCTACACCTTC,CASGHGDGYTF
TRBV30,NA,NA,TRBJ2-7,TGTGCCTGGAGTGTTACCTACGAGCAGTACTTC,CAWSVTYEQYF
TRBV24-1,NA,NA,TRBJ2-2,TGTGCCACCAGTGAATCTCAATTCAAGCGGGAGCTGTTTTTT,CATSESQFKRELFF
TRBV30,NA,NA,TRBJ1-6,TGTGCCTGGAGTGTAGAGGGAAGGGGGCCCCTCCACTTT,CAWSVEGRGPLHF
TRBV20-1,NA,NA,TRBJ2-7,TGCAGTGCTAGTCCCAGGACCCTCTACGAGCAGTACTTC,CSASPRTLYEQYF
TRBV5-1,NA,NA,TRBJ2-3,TGCGCCAGCAGCTTGGATCACAGTACAGATACGCAGTATTTT,CASSLDHSTDTQYF
TRBV5-4,NA,NA,TRBJ2-1,TGTGCCAGCAGCTCAGTCAATGGGAATTACAATGAGCAGTTCTTC,CASSSVNGNYNEQFF
TRBV7-2,TRBD1,many,TRBJ1-2,TGTGCCAGCAGCCCGACCCGGGACAGGGCTGGCTACACCTTC,CASSPTRDRAGYTF
TRBV5-1,NA,NA,TRBJ1-6,TGCGCCAGCAGCTTGGGCAGCTCCTATAATTCACCCCTCCACTTT,CASSLGSSYNSPLHF
TRBV6-5,NA,NA,TRBJ1-2,TGTGCCAGCAGTTACTCGTGGGGAGGCTACACCTTC,CASSYSWGGYTF
TRBV9,NA,NA,TRBJ1-3,TGTGCCAGCAGCGTAGAGGCAGGAACTGGAAACACCATATATTTT,CASSVEAGTGNTIYF
TRBV5-6,NA,NA,TRBJ1-4,TGTGCCAGCAGCTCACCGTCGAGGGCGCGAGAAAAACTGTTTTTT,CASSSPSRAREKLFF